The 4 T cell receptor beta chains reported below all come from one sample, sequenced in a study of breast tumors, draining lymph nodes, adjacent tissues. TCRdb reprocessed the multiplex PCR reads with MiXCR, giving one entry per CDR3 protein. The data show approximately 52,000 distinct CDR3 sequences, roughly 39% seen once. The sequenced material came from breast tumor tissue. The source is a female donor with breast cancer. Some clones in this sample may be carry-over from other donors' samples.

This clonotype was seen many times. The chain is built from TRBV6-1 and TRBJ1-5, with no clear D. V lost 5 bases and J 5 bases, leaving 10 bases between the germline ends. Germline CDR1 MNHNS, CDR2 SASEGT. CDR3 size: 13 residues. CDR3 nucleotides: TGTGCCAGCAGTTGGGAAAGGGATCAGCCCCAGCATTTT. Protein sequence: CASSWERDQPQHF.

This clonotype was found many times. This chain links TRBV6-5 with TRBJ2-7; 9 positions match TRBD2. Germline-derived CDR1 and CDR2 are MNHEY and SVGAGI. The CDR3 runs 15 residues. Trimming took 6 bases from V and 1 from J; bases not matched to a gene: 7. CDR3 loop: CASRDTSGLSYEQYF. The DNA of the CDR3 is TGTGCCAGCAGGGACACTAGCGGGTTATCCTACGAGCAGTACTTC.

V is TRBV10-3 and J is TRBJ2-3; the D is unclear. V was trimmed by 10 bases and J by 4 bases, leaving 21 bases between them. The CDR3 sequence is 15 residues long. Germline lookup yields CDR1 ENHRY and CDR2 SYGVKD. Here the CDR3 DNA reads TGTGCCACCAAACTTCCGCAGGAAGGTTCAGATACGCAGTATTTT. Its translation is CATKLPQEGSDTQYF.

The CDR3 nucleotides read TGTGCCAGCAGCGTAGCTGAAGGGTACACCGGAAACACCATATATTTT. This translates into CASSVAEGYTGNTIYF. The chain couples TRBV9 to TRBJ1-3; no firm D call. Between the trimmed V and J ends, which lost 0 bases and 4 bases, there was a span of 14 bases. CDR3 length: 16 residues. Germline V CDR1 and CDR2: SGDLS, YYNGEE. The entire variable domain, with the rest obtained from reference TRBV9 and TRBJ1-3, is as follows: DSGVTQTPKHLITATGQRVTLRCSPRSGDLSVYWYQQSLDQGLQFLIQYYNGEERAKGNILERFSAQQFPDLHSELNLSSLELGDSALYFCASSVAEGYTGNTIYFGEGSWLTVV.